This TCR beta chain was documented in a study of post-analysis software for immune sequencing data. In this sample, this clonotype turned up a few times. Its target is unknown. Study-wide results and caveats: Controls had lower frequencies than patients of 4 or 5 TRBV segments, which included TRBV5-6, TRBV5-1 and TRBV20-1.

Incorporated into the TCR beta cDNA libraries were unique molecular identifiers, which served to reduce PCR and sequencing biases. T cells numbering 1 to 10 million yielded cDNA molecules that totaled some 500,000. Using its own MiXCR run on the PCR reads, TCRdb lists one record per CDR3 protein. Of roughly 650,000 distinct CDR3 sequences in the sample, approximately 59% were seen once. The CDR3 spans 18 residues. The germline V gene encodes CDR1 ENHRY and CDR2 SYGVKD. Trimming pared 3 bases from V and 9 bases from J, leaving 30 bases between. The source is a girl aged 2-10 years with multiple sclerosis. The sequenced material came from blood. This rearrangement joins TRBV10-3 to TRBJ2-7, with D possibly being TRBD2 (6 bases). This chain's CDR3 is CAISDRARLVAEEGGQYF. CDR3 nucleotides: TGTGCCATCAGTGATCGAGCCCGACTAGTTGCAGAGGAAGGCGGGCAGTACTTC.